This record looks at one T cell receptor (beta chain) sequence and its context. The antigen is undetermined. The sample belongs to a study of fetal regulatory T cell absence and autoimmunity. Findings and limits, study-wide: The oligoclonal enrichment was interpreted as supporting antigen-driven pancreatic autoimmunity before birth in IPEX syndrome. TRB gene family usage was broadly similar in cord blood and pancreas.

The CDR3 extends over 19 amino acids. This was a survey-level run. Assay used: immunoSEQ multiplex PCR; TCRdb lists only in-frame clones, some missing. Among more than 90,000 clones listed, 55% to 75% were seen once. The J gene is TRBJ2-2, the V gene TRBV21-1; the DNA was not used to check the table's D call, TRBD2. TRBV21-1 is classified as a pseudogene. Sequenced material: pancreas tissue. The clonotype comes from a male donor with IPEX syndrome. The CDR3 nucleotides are TGTGCCAGCAGCAAAGTCGAACTAGCGGGGGGCCAGAACACCGGGGAGCTGTTTTTT. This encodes CASSKVELAGGQNTGELFF.